This TCR beta chain was observed in a study of blood T cell repertoires in COVID-19. Study-level information: COVID-19 samples from acute and convalescent phases originated in the United States, Italy and Spain. In each case, the material was cDNA or gDNA derived from T cells, B-cell-depleted T cells, or PBMCs.

Seattle researchers signed up patients amid active infection and tracked them longitudinally. TCRdb keeps only in-frame clones here, not all; method: immunoSEQ multiplex PCR. The profile shows fewer than 200,000 clones, 82% of them singletons. The CDR3 has 12 amino acids. V was trimmed by 6 bases and J by 8 bases, leaving 13 bases between them. The germline V gene encodes CDR1 MNHEY and CDR2 SVGEGT. The rearrangement links TRBV6-2 or TRBV6-3 to TRBJ1-2; D is possibly TRBD1 (6 bases). The sample comprised peripheral blood. The source of this sequence is a woman in her thirties or forties with COVID-19, enrolled during active disease. DNA for the CDR3: TGTGCCAGCAGCACAGGGAAATTGGGCTACACCTTC. Translating gives CASSTGKLGYTF.